This T cell receptor beta chain emerged from a study of T cell changes during pregnancy in multiple sclerosis. TCRdb keeps only in-frame clones here, not all; method: immunoSEQ multiplex PCR. The sample carries 50,000 to 75,000 clones, 91% recorded once. V was clipped by 2 bases and J by 5 bases, with 9 bases between them. CDR3 length: 13 residues. Per germline, CDR1 SEHNR and CDR2 FQNEAQ (reference sequence). The input for sequencing was peripheral blood, taken in the third trimester of pregnancy. This rearrangement joins TRBV7-9 to TRBJ1-1; no firm D call. This clonotype was sampled from a female donor in good health, enrolled as a control in a pregnancy study. CDR3 region: CASSLSRGTEAFF. The CDR3 nucleotides are TGTGCCAGCAGCTTAAGTCGGGGAACTGAAGCTTTCTTT.